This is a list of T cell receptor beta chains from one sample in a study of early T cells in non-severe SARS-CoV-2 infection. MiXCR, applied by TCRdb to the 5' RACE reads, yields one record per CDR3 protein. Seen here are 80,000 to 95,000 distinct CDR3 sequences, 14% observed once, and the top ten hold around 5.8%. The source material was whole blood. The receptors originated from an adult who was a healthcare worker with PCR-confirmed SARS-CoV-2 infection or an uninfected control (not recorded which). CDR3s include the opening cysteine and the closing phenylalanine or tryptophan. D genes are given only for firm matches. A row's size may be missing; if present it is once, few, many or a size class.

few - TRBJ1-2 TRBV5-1 TGCGCCAGCAGCAGAGGGGAGTTCTATGGCTACACCTTC CASSRGEFYGYTF
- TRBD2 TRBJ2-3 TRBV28 TGTGCCAGCAGTTTAGCTAGCGGGGGGGTCACAGATACGCAGTATTTT CASSLASGGVTDTQYF
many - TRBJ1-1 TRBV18 TGTGCCAGCTCACCATGGGGGGGCACTGAAGCTTTCTTT CASSPWGGTEAFF
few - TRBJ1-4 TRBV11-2 TGTGCCAGCAGCTCCCATTTTGATGCAACTAATGAAAAACTGTTTTTT CASSSHFDATNEKLFF
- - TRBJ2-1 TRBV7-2 TGTGCCAGCAGCTTAGGAACGGGTTACTACGATGAGCAGTTCTTC CASSLGTGYYDEQFF
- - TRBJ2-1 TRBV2 TGTGCCAGCAGTGAGAGGAGGGGGCGAGGTGAGCAGTTCTTC CASSERRGRGEQFF
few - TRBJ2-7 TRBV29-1 TGCAGCGTTGTAGGGTCCTACGAGCAGTACTTC CSVVGSYEQYF
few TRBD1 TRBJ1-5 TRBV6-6 TGTGCCAGCAGTTACCGACAGGGAGCCCTTTATAGCAATCAGCCCCAGCATTTT CASSYRQGALYSNQPQHF
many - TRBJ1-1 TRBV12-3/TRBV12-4 TGTGCCAGCAGTTTTGCACAGATGAACACTGAAGCTTTCTTT CASSFAQMNTEAFF
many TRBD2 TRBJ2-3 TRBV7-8 TGTGCCAGCAGCGCCAGCGGGGTAGGCACAGATACGCAGTATTTT CASSASGVGTDTQYF
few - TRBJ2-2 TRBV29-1 TGCAGCTCCTCTAGCGCGATGAACACCGGGGAGCTGTTTTTT CSSSSAMNTGELFF
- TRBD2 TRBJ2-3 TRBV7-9 TGTGCCAGCAGCCCGGCGGATAGCGGGGAGACAGATACGCAGTATTTT CASSPADSGETDTQYF
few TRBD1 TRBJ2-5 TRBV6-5 TGTGCCAGCAGACTAGGATCCGGGACAGGGGTGCAGACCCAGTACTTC CASRLGSGTGVQTQYF
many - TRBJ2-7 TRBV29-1 TGCAGCGCCTATTCCGGGACCAACTCCTACGAGCAGTACTTC CSAYSGTNSYEQYF
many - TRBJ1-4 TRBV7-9 TGTGCCAGCAGCCGCCATGGGGGGTGGCAGGAAAAACTGTTTTTT CASSRHGGWQEKLFF
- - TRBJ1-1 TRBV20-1 TGCAGTGCTAGAAGGTTGAACACTGAAGCTTTCTTT CSARRLNTEAFF
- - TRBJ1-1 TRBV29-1 TGCAGCGTTGAGAATAAGAACACTGAAGCTTTCTTT CSVENKNTEAFF
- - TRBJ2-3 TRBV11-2 TGTGCCAGCAGCTTAGGTGGGCTAGGCGGCACAGATACGCAGTATTTT CASSLGGLGGTDTQYF
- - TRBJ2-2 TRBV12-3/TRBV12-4 TGTGCCAGCAGTCCCGACCGTCCGAACACCGGGGAGCTGTTTTTT CASSPDRPNTGELFF
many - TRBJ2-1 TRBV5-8 TGTGCCAGCAGCTTGAACCGCAATGAGCAGTTCTTC CASSLNRNEQFF
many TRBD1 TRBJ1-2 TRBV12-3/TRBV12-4 TGTGCCAGCAGTTCCCAAACAGGGGCCGGGTATGGCTACACCTTC CASSSQTGAGYGYTF
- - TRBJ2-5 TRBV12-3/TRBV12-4 TGTGCCAGCAGGCCAGGGGTCTTAAAGACCCAGTACTTC CASRPGVLKTQYF
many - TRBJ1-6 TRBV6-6 TGTGCCAGCAGTGGACACTCCTCACCCCTCCACTTT CASSGHSSPLHF
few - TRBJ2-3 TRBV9 TGTGCCAGCAGCGTAGCGTTGTTACAGGCGGATACGCAGTATTTT CASSVALLQADTQYF
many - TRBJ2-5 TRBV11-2 TGTGCCAGCAGCTTCCGAGAGACCCAGTACTTC CASSFRETQYF
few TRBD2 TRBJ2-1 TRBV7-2 TGTGCCAGCAGCCTGAGCGGGGGGAATGAGCAGTTCTTC CASSLSGGNEQFF
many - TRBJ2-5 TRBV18 TGTGCCAGCTCCCGACCGAGTGGGGAGACCCAGTACTTC CASSRPSGETQYF
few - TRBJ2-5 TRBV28 TGTGCCAGCAGTTTGTACAGGGTGAGGGAGACCCAGTACTTC CASSLYRVRETQYF
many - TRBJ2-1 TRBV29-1 TGCAGCGTGGAGAGGCTAGAGGCCTACAATGAGCAGTTCTTC CSVERLEAYNEQFF
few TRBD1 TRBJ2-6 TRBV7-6 TGTGCCAGCAGCTTAGCGACAGGGTTAGCTTCTGGGGCCAACGTCCTGACTTTC CASSLATGLASGANVLTF
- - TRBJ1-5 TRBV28 TGTGCCAGCGTCCCGGCAGGGAGAATCAAGCCCCAGCATTTT CASVPAGRIKPQHF
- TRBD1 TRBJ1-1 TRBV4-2 TGTGCCAGCAGCCAAGGGACAGGACTGAACACTGAAGCTTTCTTT CASSQGTGLNTEAFF
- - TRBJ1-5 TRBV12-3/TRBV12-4 TGTGCCAGCAGTTCCCCAGGTAATCAGCCCCAGCATTTT CASSSPGNQPQHF
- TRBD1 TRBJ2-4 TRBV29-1 TGCAGCGCAGAAACAGGGGGTGGAGGCAAAAACATTCAGTACTTC CSAETGGGGKNIQYF
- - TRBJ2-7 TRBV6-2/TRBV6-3 TGTGCCAGCAGTCCGAGCGGACCCCCCTACGAGCAGTACTTC CASSPSGPPYEQYF
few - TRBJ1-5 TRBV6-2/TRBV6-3 TGTGCCAGCAGTTACTCGAGAGTGTTCACGGTCAATCAGCCCCAGCATTTT CASSYSRVFTVNQPQHF
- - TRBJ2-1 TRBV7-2 TGTGCCAGCAGCTCGTGGGACAACGTTTACAATGAGCAGTTCTTC CASSSWDNVYNEQFF
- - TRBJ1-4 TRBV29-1 TGCAGCGTTGTCGGGGACACTAATGAAAAACTGTTTTTT CSVVGDTNEKLFF
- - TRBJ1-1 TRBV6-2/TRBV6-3 TGTGCCAGCAGACCATTGGAGAACACTGAAGCTTTCTTT CASRPLENTEAFF
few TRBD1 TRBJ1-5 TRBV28 TGTGCCAGCAGTTTCGCAACAGGGGGAAATCAGCCCCAGCATTTT CASSFATGGNQPQHF
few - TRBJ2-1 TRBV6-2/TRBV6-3 TGTGCCAGCAGTTACCCTGGGACACGATACAATGAGCAGTTCTTC CASSYPGTRYNEQFF
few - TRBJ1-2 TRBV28 TGTGCCAGCAGTTTCGTACAGGAGTTCCAAGGCTACACCTTC CASSFVQEFQGYTF
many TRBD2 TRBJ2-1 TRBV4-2 TGTGCCAGCAGTCCCGGGGGGGGCTACAATGAGCAGTTCTTC CASSPGGGYNEQFF
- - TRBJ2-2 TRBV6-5 TGTGCCAGCAGTTACTTGGGTACAGGGTCCGGGGAGCTGTTTTTT CASSYLGTGSGELFF
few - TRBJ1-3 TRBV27 TGTGCCAGCAGCCCCAACTCTGGAAACACCATATATTTT CASSPNSGNTIYF
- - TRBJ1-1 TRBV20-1 TGCAGTGCCCTGGCAGGGCCAGGGGACACTGAAGCTTTCTTT CSALAGPGDTEAFF
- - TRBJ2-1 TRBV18 TGTGCCAGCTCAAGGGCAGGGATTCGGAATGAGCAGTTCTTC CASSRAGIRNEQFF
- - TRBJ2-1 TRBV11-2 TGTGCCAGCAGCTTAGCTTCACCGGCTTACAATGAGCAGTTCTTC CASSLASPAYNEQFF
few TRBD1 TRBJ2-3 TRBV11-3 TGTGCCAGCAGCAAACAGGGGGTGTCAACAGATACGCAGTATTTT CASSKQGVSTDTQYF